This paragraph covers one T cell receptor (beta chain) sequence. Its antigen is not identified. Time point meaning: week 5, during vaccination. Vaccine doses each comprised 300 ug of mutant IDH1 20-mer peptide, with topical imiquimod. Some clones are missing from TCRdb's copy, which holds only in-frame ones; the method was immunoSEQ multiplex PCR. The sample contains around 23,000 clones, approximately 80% of which appear only once. J was trimmed by 7 bases and V by 3 bases; bases with no gene match: 6. The CDR3 consists of 16 residues. CDR1 LNHDA and CDR2 SQIVND come from the germline V gene (reference sequence). The data stem from a study of a mutant IDH1 vaccine in newly diagnosed glioma. Study-wide results and limits: There were vaccine-induced immune responses in roughly 92% of the patients.

This clonotype was obtained from a man in his forties or fifties with glioma. This material consisted of PBMCs, taken from a glioma patient whose treatment included an IDH1 peptide vaccine. The chain recombines TRBV19 with TRBJ2-1; 13 nucleotides match TRBD2. The CDR3 region is CASSISTSGRINEQFF. In nucleotides, the CDR3 is TGTGCCAGTAGTATCTCGACTAGCGGGAGGATTAATGAGCAGTTCTTC.